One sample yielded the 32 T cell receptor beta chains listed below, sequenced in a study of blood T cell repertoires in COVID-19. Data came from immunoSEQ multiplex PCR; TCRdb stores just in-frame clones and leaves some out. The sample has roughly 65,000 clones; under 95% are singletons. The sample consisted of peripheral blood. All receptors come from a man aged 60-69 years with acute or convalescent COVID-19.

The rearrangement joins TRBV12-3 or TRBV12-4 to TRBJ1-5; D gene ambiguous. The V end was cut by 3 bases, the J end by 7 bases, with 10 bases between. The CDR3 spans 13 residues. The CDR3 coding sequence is TGTGCCAGCAGTTTGGGGAGGGTCCAGCCCCAGCATTTT. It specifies CASSLGRVQPQHF.

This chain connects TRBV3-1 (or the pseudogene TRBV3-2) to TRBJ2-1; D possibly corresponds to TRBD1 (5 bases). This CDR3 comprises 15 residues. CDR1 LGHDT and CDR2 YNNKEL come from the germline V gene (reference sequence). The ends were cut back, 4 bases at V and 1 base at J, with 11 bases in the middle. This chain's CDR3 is CASSPEKGSYNEQFF. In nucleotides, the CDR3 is TGTGCCAGCAGCCCTGAGAAGGGGTCCTACAATGAGCAGTTCTTC.

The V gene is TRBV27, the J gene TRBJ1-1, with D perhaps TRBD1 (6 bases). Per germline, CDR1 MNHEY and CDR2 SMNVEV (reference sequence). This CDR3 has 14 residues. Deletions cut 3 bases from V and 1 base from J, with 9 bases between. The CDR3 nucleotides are TGTGCCAGCAGTTTGGTGGGACAGAACACTGAAGCTTTCTTT. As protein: CASSLVGQNTEAFF.

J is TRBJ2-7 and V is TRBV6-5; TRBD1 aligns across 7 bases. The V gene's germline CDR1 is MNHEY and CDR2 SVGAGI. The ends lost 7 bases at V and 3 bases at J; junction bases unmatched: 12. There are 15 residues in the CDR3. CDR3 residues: CASTPSRDSYYEQYF. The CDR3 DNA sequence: TGTGCCAGCACCCCCTCCCGGGACAGTTACTACGAGCAGTACTTC.

The CDR3 here is CASSPGTTTLEEQFF. In DNA form, the CDR3 reads TGTGCCAGCAGCCCCGGGACAACGACCCTGGAGGAGCAGTTCTTC. The chain is built from TRBV11-3 and TRBJ2-1, with D possibly TRBD1 on 6 matching bases. Germline V gene sequence: CDR1 SGHNT, CDR2 YENEEA. The CDR3 contains 15 residues. The V and J ends lost 5 bases and 10 bases respectively, with 21 bases between them.

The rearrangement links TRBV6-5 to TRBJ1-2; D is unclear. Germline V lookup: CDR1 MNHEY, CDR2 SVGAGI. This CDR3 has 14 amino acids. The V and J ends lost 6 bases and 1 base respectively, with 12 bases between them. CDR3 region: CASRPHTVNYGYTF. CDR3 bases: TGTGCCAGCAGGCCGCATACTGTTAACTATGGCTACACCTTC.

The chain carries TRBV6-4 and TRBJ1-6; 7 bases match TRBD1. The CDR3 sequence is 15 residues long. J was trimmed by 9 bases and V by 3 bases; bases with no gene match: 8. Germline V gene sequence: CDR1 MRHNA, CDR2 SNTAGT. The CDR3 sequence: CASSETRGGPSPLHF. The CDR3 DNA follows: TGTGCCAGCAGTGAAACGAGAGGGGGCCCTTCACCCCTCCACTTT.

This chain's CDR3 is CASSHLTDTQYF. For the CDR3, the DNA is TGTGCCAGCAGCCATCTCACAGATACGCAGTATTTT. V gene TRBV4-2 combines with J gene TRBJ2-3, with D unresolved. Germline assignment: CDR1 LGHNA and CDR2 YNFKEQ. The ends were cut back, 3 bases at V and 2 bases at J, with 3 bases in the middle. This CDR3 is 12 amino acids long.

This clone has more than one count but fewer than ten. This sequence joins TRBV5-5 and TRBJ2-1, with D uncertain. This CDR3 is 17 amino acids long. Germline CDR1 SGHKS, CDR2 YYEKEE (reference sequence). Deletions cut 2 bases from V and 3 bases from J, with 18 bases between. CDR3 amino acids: CASSFEPNPNLYNEQFF. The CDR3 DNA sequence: TGTGCCAGCAGCTTTGAACCTAATCCAAACCTCTACAATGAGCAGTTCTTC. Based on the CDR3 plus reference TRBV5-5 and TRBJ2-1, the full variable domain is DAGVTQSPTHLIKTRGQQVTLRCSPISGHKSVSWYQQVLGQGPQFIFQYYEKEERGRGNFPDRFSARQFPNYSSELNVNALLLGDSALYLCASSFEPNPNLYNEQFFGPGTRLTVL.

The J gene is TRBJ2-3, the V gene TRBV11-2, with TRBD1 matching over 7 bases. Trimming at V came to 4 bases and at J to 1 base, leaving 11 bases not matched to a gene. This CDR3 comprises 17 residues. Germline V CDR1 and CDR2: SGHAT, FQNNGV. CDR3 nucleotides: TGTGCCAGCAGCTATGTCCCCTCTGACAGGGGCACAGATACGCAGTATTTT. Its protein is CASSYVPSDRGTDTQYF.

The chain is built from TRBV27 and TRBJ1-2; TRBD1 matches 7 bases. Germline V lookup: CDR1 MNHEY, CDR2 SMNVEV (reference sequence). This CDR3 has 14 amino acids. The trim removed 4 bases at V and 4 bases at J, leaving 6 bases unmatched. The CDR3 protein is CASSSGTASYGYTF. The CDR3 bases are TGTGCCAGCAGTTCTGGGACAGCTTCCTATGGCTACACCTTC.

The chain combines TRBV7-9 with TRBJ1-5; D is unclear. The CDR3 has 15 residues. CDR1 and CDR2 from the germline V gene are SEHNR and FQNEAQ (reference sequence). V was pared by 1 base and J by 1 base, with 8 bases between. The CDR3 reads CASSLGGYSNQPQHF. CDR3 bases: TGTGCCAGCAGCTTAGGAGGGTACAGCAATCAGCCCCAGCATTTT.

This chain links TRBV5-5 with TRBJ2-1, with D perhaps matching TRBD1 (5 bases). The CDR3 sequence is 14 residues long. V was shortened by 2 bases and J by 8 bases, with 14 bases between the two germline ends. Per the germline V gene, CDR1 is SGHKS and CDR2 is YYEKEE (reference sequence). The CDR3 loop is CASSFSRDGDEQFF. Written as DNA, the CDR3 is TGTGCCAGCAGCTTCAGCAGGGATGGCGATGAGCAGTTCTTC. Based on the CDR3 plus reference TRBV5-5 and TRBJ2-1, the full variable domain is DAGVTQSPTHLIKTRGQQVTLRCSPISGHKSVSWYQQVLGQGPQFIFQYYEKEERGRGNFPDRFSARQFPNYSSELNVNALLLGDSALYLCASSFSRDGDEQFFGPGTRLTVL.

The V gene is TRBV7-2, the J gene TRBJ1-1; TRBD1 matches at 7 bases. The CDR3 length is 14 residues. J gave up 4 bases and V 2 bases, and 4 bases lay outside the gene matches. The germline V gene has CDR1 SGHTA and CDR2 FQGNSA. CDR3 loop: CASSLTRGPTEAFF. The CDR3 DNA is TGTGCCAGCAGCTTAACAAGGGGGCCCACTGAAGCTTTCTTT. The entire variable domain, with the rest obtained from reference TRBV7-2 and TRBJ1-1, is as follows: GAGVSQSPSNKVTEKGKDVELRCDPISGHTALYWYRQSLGQGLEFLIYFQGNSAPDKSGLPSDRFSAERTGGSVSTLTIQRTQQEDSAVYLCASSLTRGPTEAFFGQGTRLTVV.

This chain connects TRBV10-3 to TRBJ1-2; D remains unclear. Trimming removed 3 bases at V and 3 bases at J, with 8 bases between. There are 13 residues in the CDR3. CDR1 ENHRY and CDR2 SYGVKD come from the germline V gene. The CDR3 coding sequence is TGTGCCATCAGTGACGCACTATACTATGGCTACACCTTC. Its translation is CAISDALYYGYTF.

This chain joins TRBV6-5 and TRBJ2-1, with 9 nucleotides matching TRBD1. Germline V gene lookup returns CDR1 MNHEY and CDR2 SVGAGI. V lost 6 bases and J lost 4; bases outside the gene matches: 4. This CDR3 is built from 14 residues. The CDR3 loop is CASSSGTGYNEQFF. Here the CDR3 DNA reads TGTGCCAGCAGCTCCGGGACAGGGTACAATGAGCAGTTCTTC.

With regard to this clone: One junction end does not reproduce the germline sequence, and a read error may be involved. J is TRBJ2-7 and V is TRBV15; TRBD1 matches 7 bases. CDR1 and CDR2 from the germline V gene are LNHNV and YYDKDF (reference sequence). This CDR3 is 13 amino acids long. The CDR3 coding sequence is TGTGCCACCAGCAGAACAACTACAGGGGTGGGGCTCTTC. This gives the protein CATSRTTTGVGLF.

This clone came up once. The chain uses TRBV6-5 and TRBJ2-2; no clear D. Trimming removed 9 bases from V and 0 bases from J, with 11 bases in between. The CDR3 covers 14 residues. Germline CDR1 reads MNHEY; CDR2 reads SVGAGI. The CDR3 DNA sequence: TGTGCCAGACGAGGAGTTCCGAACACCGGGGAGCTGTTTTTT. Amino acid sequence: CARRGVPNTGELFF.

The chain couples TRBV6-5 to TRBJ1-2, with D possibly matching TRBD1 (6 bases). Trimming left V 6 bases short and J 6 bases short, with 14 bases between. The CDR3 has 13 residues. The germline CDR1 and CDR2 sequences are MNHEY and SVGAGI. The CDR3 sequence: CASRDRAGDGYTF. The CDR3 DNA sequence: TGTGCCAGCAGGGATCGGGCAGGGGATGGCTACACCTTC.

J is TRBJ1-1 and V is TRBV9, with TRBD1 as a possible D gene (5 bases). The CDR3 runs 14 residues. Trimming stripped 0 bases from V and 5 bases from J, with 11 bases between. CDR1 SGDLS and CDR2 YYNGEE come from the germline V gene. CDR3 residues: CASSVGGDHTEAFF. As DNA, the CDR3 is TGTGCCAGCAGCGTAGGGGGGGATCATACTGAAGCTTTCTTT.

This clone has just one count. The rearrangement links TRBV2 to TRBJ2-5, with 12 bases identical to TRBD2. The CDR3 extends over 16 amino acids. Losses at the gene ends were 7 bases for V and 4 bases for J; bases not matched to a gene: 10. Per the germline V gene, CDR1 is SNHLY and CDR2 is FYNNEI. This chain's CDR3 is CASTIDLAGGGETQYF. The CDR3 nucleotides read TGTGCCAGCACCATTGACCTAGCGGGGGGGGGAGAGACCCAGTACTTC.

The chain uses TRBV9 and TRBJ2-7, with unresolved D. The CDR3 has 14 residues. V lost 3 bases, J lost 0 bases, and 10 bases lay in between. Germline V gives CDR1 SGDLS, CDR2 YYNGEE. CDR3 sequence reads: CASSAYSHSYEQYF. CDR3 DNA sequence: TGTGCCAGCAGCGCGTACAGCCACTCCTACGAGCAGTACTTC.

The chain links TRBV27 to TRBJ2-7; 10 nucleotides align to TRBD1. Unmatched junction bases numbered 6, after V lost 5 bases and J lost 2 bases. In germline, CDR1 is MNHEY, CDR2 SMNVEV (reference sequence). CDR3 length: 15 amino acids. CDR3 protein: CASSLGTGVAYEQYF. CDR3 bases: TGTGCCAGCAGTCTAGGGACAGGGGTAGCCTACGAGCAGTACTTC.

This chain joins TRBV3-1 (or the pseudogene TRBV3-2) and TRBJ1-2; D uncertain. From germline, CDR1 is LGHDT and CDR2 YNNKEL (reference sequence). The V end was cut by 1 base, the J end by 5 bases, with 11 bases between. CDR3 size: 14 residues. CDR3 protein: CASSQGVGSYGYTF. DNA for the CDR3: TGTGCCAGCAGCCAAGGGGTAGGGAGTTATGGCTACACCTTC.

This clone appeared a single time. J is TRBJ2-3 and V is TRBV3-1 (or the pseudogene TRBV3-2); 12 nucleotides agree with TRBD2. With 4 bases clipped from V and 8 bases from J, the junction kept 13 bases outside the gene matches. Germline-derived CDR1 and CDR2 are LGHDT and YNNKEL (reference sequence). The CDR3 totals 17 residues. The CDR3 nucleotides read TGTGCCAGCAGCCCAGGAGGACTAGCGGGGATCAGTGTTACGCAGTATTTT. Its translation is CASSPGGLAGISVTQYF.

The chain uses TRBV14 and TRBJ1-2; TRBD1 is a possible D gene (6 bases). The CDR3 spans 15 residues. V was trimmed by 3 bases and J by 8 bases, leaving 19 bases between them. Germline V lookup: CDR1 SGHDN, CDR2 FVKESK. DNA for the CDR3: TGTGCCAGCAGCCACTGGGTACAGGGAAGCGAGGGCTACACCTTC. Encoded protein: CASSHWVQGSEGYTF. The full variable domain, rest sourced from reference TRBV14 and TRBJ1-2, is EAGVTQFPSHSVIEKGQTVTLRCDPISGHDNLYWYRRVMGKEIKFLLHFVKESKQDESGMPNNRFLAERTGGTYSTLKVQPAELEDSGVYFCASSHWVQGSEGYTFGSGTRLTVV.

In nucleotides, the CDR3 is TGTGCCACCACCGACAGAGACAATGAGCAGTTCTTC. Translating gives CATTDRDNEQFF. V is TRBV15 and J is TRBJ2-1; D is perhaps TRBD1 (5 bases). The CDR3 is 12 amino acids. Per the germline V gene, CDR1 is LNHNV and CDR2 is YYDKDF (reference sequence). V was clipped by 7 bases and J by 5 bases, with 9 bases between them.

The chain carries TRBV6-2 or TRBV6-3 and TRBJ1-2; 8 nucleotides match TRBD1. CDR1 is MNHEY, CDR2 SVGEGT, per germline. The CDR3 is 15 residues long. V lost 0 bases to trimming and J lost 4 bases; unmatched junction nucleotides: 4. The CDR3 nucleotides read TGTGCCAGCAGTTACTCGCTACAGGGGGGCTATGGCTACACCTTC. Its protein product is CASSYSLQGGYGYTF.

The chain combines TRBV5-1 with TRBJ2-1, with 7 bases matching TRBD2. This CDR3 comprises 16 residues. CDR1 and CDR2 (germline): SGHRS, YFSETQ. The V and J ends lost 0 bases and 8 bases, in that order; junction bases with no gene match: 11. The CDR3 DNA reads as TGCGCCAGCAGCTTGGTATCGGGGGGACCCACCGATGAGCAGTTCTTC. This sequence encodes CASSLVSGGPTDEQFF.

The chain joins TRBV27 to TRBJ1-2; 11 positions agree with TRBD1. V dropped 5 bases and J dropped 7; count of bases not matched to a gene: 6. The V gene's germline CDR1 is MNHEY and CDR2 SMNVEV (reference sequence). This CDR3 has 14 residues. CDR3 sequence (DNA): TGTGCCAGCAGTCTCGGACAGGGGGCGGGTGGCTACACCTTC. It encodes CASSLGQGAGGYTF.

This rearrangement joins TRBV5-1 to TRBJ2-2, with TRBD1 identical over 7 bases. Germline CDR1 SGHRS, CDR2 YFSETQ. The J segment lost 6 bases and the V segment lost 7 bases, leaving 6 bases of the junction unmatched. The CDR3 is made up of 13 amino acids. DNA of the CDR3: TGCGCCAGCGGCATGACAGGGCCCGGGGAGCTGTTTTTT. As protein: CASGMTGPGELFF.

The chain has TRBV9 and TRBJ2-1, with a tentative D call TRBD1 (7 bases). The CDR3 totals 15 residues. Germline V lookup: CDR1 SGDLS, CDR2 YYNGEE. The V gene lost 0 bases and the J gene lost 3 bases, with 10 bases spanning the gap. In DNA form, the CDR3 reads TGTGCCAGCAGCGTAGGACAGGGAGGCTACAATGAGCAGTTCTTC. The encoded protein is CASSVGQGGYNEQFF.